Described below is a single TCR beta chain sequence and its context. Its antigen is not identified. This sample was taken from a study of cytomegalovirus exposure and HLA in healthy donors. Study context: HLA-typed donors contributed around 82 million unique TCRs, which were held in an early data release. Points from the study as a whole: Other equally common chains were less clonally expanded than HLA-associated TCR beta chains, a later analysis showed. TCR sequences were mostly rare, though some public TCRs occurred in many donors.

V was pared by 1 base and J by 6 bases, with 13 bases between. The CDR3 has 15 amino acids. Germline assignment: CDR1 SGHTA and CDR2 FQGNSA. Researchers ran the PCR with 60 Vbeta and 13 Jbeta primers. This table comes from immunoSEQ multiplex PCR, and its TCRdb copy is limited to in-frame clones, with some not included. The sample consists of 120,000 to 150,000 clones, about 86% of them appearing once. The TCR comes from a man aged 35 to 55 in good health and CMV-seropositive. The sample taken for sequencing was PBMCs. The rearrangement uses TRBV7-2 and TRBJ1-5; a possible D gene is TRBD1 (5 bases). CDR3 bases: TGTGCCAGCAGCTTAGGGACAAGAGTTAGTCAGCCCCAGCATTTT. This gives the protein CASSLGTRVSQPQHF.